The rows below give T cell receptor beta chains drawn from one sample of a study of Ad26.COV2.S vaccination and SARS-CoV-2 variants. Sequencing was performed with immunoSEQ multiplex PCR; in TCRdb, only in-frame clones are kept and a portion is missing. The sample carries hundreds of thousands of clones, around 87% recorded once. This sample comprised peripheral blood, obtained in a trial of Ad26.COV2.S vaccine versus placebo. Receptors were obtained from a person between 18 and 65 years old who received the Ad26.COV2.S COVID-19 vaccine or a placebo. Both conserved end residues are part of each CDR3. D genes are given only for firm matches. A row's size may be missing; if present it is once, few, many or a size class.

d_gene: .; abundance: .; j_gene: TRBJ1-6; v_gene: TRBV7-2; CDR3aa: CASSKSRSGSNSPLHF; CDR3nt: TGTGCCAGCAGCAAAAGTCGTTCAGGATCTAATTCACCCCTCCACTTT
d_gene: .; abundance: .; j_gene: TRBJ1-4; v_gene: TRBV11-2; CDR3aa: CASSLGGNEKLFF; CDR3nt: TGTGCCAGCAGCTTAGGGGGTAATGAAAAACTGTTTTTT
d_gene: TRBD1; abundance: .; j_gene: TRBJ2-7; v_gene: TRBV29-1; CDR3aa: CSVDTGGGVEQYF; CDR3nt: TGCAGCGTCGACACAGGGGGAGGAGTGGAGCAGTACTTC
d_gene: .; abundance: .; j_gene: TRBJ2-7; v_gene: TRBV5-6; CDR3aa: CASRGTESYEQYF; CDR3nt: TGTGCCAGCAGAGGCACAGAGTCCTACGAGCAGTACTTC
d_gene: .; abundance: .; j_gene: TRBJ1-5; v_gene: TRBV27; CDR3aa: CASSLTGMITQPQHF; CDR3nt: TGTGCCAGCAGTTTAACAGGAATGATTACTCAGCCCCAGCATTTT
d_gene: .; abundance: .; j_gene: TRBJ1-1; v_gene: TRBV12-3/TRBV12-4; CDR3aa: CASIDRHTEAFF; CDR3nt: TGTGCCAGCATTGACAGACACACTGAAGCTTTCTTT
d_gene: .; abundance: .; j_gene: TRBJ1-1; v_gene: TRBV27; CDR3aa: CASTSFSKDRLEAFF; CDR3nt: TGTGCCAGCACCAGTTTTTCCAAGGATCGGCTAGAAGCTTTCTTT
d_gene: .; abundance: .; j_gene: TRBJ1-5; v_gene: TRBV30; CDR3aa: CAWSSPERYSNQPQHF; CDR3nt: TGTGCCTGGAGTTCCCCTGAGCGCTATAGCAATCAGCCCCAGCATTTT
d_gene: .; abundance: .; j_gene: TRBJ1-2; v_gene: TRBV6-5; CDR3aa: CASSYGSPTGWNGYTF; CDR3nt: TGTGCCAGCAGTTACGGGTCACCCACAGGGTGGAATGGCTACACCTTC
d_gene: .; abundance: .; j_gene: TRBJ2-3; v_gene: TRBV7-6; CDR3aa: CASSLYGDTQYF; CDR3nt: TGTGCCAGCAGCTTGTACGGAGATACGCAGTATTTT
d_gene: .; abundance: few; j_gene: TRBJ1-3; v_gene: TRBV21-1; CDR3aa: CASKTDRNSGNTIYF; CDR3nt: TGTGCCAGCAAAACCGACAGGAACTCTGGAAACACCATATATTTT
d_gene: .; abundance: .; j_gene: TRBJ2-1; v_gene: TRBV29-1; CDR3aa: CSVEGDKAYNEQFF; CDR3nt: TGCAGCGTTGAAGGGGACAAGGCCTACAATGAGCAGTTCTTC
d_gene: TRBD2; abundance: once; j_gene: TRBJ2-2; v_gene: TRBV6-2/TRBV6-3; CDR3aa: CASSSLAGGHTGELFF; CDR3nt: TGTGCCAGCAGTTCCCTAGCGGGGGGGCACACCGGGGAGCTGTTTTTT
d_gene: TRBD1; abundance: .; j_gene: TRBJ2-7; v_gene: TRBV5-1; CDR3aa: CASSSRDRGRPYEQYF; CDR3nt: TGCGCCAGCAGCAGCCGGGACAGGGGGCGCCCCTACGAGCAGTACTTC
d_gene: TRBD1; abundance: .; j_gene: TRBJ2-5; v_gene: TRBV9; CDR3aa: CASSGGQGFLTQYF; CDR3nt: TGTGCCAGCAGCGGAGGACAGGGGTTCTTGACCCAGTACTTC
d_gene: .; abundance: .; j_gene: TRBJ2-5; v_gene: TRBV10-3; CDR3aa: CAISEATETQYF; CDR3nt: TGTGCCATCAGTGAGGCAACAGAGACCCAGTACTTC
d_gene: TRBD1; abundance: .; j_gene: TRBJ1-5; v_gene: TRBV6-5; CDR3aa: CASVRGTASNQPQHF; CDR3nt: TGTGCCAGCGTCAGGGGGACAGCTAGCAATCAGCCCCAGCATTTT
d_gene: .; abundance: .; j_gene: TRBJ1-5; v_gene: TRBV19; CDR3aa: CASRPPAGTDNQPQHF; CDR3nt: TGTGCCAGTAGACCCCCCGCCGGGACGGATAATCAGCCCCAGCATTTT
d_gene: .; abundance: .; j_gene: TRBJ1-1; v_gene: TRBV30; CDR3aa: CAWRGENTEAFF; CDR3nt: TGTGCCTGGAGAGGGGAGAACACTGAAGCTTTCTTT
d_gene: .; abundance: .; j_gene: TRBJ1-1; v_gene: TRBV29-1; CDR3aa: CSVDEPLNTEAFF; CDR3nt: TGCAGCGTTGACGAACCGTTGAACACTGAAGCTTTCTTT
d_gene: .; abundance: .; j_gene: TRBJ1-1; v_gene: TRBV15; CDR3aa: CATSRVGGLGTEAFF; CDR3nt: TGTGCCACCAGCAGGGTTGGGGGCCTGGGCACTGAAGCTTTCTTT
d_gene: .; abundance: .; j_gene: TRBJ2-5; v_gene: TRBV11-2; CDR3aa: CASSLSGPGIMETQYF; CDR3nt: TGTGCCAGCAGCCTCTCCGGGCCTGGGATTATGGAGACCCAGTACTTC
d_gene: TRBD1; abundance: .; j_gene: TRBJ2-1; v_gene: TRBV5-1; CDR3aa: CASSLAGSGGDEQFF; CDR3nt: TGCGCCAGCAGCTTGGCTGGGTCAGGGGGAGATGAGCAGTTCTTC
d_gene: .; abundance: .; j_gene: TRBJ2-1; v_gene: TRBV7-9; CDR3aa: CASSLADLGYNEQFF; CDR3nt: TGTGCCAGCAGCTTAGCGGACTTGGGCTACAATGAGCAGTTCTTC
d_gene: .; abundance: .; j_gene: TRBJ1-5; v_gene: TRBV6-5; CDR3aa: CASSQGVGQPQHF; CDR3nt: TGTGCCAGCAGCCAAGGAGTGGGTCAGCCCCAGCATTTT
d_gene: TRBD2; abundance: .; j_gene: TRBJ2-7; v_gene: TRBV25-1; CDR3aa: CASSEVGGIAYEQYF; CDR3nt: TGTGCCAGCAGTGAAGTCGGGGGGATAGCCTACGAGCAGTACTTC
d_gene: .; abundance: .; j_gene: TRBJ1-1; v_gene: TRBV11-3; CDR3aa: CASSPRTGTEAFF; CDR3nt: TGTGCCAGCAGCCCACGGACGGGGACTGAAGCTTTCTTT
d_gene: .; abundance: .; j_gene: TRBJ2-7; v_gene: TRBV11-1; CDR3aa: CASSPDSPYPYEQYF; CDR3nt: TGTGCCAGCAGCCCGGACAGCCCTTACCCCTACGAGCAGTACTTC
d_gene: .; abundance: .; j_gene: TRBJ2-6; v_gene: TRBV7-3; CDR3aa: CASSFWTGLSSGANVLTF; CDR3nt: TGTGCCAGCAGCTTCTGGACAGGACTAAGCTCTGGGGCCAACGTCCTGACTTTC
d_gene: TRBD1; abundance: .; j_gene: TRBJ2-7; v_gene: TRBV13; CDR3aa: CASSGKDRGEQYF; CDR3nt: TGTGCCAGCAGCGGGAAGGACAGGGGTGAGCAGTACTTC
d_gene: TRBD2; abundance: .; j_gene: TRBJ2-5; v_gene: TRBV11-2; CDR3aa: CASTGTSRETQYF; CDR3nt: TGTGCCAGCACCGGGACTAGCCGTGAGACCCAGTACTTC
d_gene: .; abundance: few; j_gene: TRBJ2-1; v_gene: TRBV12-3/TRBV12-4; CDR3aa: CASSFDNEQFF; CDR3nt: TGTGCCAGCAGTTTCGACAATGAGCAGTTCTTC
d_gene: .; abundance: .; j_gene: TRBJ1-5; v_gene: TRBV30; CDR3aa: CAWSPSRVNQPQHF; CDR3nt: TGTGCCTGGAGTCCCTCGAGGGTCAATCAGCCCCAGCATTTT
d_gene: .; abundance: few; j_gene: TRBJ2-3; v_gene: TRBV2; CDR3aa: CASTRTVRGTDTQYF; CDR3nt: TGTGCCAGCACTAGGACGGTGAGGGGCACAGATACGCAGTATTTT
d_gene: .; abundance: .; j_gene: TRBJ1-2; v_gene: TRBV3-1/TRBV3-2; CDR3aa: CASSLDRSYGYTF; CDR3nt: TGTGCCAGCAGCCTGGACAGAAGCTATGGCTACACCTTC
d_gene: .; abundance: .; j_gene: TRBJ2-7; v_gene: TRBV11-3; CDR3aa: CASSLSGLEQYF; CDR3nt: TGTGCCAGCAGCTTATCAGGGCTCGAGCAGTACTTC
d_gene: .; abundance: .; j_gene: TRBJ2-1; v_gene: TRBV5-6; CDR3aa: CASSFTGAYNEQFF; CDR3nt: TGTGCCAGCAGCTTTACGGGGGCTTACAATGAGCAGTTCTTC
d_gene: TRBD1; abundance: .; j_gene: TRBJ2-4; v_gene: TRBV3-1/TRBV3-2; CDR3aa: CASSHLYRGTKNIQYF; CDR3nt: TGTGCCAGCAGCCATCTTTACAGGGGCACCAAAAACATTCAGTACTTC
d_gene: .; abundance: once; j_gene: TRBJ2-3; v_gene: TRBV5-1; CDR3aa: CASSFRGRRSDTQYF; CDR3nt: TGCGCCAGCAGCTTCCGGGGCCGGCGGTCAGATACGCAGTATTTT
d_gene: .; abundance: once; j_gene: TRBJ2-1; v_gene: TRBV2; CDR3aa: CASTGFSYNEQFF; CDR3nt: TGTGCCAGCACGGGATTCTCCTACAATGAGCAGTTCTTC
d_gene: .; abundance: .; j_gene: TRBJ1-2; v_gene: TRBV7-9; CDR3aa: CASSLGSGIYGYTF; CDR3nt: TGTGCCAGCAGCTTAGGTTCAGGTATTTATGGCTACACCTTC
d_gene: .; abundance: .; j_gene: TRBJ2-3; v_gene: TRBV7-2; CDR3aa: CASKPHGGQADTQYF; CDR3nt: TGTGCCAGCAAACCCCACGGGGGGCAGGCAGATACGCAGTATTTT
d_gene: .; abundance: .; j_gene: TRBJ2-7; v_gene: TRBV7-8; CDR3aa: CASSLGASSYEQYF; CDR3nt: TGTGCCAGCAGCTTGGGGGCGAGCTCCTACGAGCAGTACTTC
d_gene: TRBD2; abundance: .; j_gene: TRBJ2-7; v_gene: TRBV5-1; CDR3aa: CASSAAGTSEYEQYF; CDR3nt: TGCGCCAGCAGCGCAGCCGGGACTAGCGAATACGAGCAGTACTTC
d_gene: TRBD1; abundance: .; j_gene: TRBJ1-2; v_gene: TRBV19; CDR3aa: CASSIDVTGGGYTF; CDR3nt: TGTGCCAGTAGTATAGATGTTACAGGGGGTGGCTACACCTTC
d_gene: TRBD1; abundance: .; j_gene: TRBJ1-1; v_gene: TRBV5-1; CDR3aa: CASSIQGTEAFF; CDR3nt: TGCGCCAGCAGCATACAGGGGACTGAAGCTTTCTTT
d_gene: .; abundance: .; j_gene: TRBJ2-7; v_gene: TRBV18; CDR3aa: CASSPGGSYEQYF; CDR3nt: TGTGCCAGCTCACCAGGGGGCTCCTACGAGCAGTACTTC
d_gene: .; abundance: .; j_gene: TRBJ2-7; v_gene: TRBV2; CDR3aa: CASRDSLPLGLLSSYEQYF; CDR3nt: TGTGCCAGCAGGGACTCCCTCCCCCTAGGGCTTCTGAGCTCCTACGAGCAGTACTTC
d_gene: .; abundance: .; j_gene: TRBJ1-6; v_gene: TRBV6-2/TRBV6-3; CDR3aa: CASSYPGRRRNSPLHF; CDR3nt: TGTGCCAGCAGTTACCCGGGACGTCGACGGAACTCACCCCTCCACTTT
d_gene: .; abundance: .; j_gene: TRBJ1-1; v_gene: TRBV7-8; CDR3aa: CASSLVVPEHTEAFF; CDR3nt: TGTGCCAGCAGCTTAGTAGTTCCGGAGCACACTGAAGCTTTCTTT
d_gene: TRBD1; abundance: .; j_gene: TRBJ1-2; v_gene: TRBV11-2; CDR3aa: CASRSGTVHGYTF; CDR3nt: TGTGCCAGCAGGTCCGGGACAGTACATGGCTACACCTTC
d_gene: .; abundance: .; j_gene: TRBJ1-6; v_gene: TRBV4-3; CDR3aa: CASSQDPRNSPLHF; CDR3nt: TGCGCCAGCAGCCAAGATCCCCGAAATTCACCCCTCCACTTT
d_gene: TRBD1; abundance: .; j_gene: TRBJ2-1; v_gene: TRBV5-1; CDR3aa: CASSYQGVSSYNEQFF; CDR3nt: TGCGCCAGCAGCTACCAGGGGGTAAGCTCCTACAATGAGCAGTTCTTC
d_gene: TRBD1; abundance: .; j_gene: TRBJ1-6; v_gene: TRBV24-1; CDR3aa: CATTISSTGWPPLHF; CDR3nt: TGTGCCACCACCATATCCTCGACAGGGTGGCCACCCCTCCACTTT